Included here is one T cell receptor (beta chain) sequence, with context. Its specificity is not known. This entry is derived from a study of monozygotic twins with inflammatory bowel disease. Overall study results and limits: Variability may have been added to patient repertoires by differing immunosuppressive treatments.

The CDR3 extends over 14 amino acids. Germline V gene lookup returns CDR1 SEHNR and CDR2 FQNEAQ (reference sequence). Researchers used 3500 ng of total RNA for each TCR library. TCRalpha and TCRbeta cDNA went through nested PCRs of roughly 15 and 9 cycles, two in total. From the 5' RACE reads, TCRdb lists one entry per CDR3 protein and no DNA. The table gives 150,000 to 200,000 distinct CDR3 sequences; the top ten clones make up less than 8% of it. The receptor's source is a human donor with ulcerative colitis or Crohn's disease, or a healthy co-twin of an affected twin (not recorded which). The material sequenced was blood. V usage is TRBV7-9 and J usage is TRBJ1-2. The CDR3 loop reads CASSLGVTAYGYTF.